This TCR beta chain was sequenced during a study of T cell changes during pregnancy in multiple sclerosis. Germline lookup yields CDR1 SGHVS and CDR2 FNYEAQ. Trimming took off 1 base at V and 2 bases at J, with 11 bases between the two ends. This CDR3 comprises 15 residues. Clones were sequenced by immunoSEQ multiplex PCR, and TCRdb holds only the in-frame ones, with some missing. The sample carries about 59,000 clones, approximately 87% recorded once. This chain links TRBV7-6 with TRBJ1-1; D remains unclear. The sample taken for sequencing was peripheral blood from another person, used as feeder cells. The origin of this receptor is a human donor whose cells served as feeder cells for cultures in a pregnancy study. The CDR3, as DNA: TGTGCCAGCAGCTTAGTGGGCACAGTAAACACTGAAGCTTTCTTT. It codes for CASSLVGTVNTEAFF.